This T cell receptor (beta chain) was recorded in a study of blood T cell repertoires in COVID-19. Looking at the study overall: From T cells, B-cell-depleted T cells, or PBMCs came the material, which was cDNA or gDNA.

Methods used by the authors: Amplification of reference gene primers was used by the study to estimate nucleated cell counts. Libraries were prepared by immunoSEQ multiplex PCR; TCRdb keeps only in-frame clonotypes and omits some of them. V and J calls and clone size follow that table, whereas D and trimming were derived from the DNA. The data show around 260,000 clones, 86% seen once. Trimming took 6 bases from V and 1 from J, leaving 6 bases between them. Per the germline V gene, CDR1 is SQVTM and CDR2 is ANQGSEA. The CDR3 spans 11 residues. The clonotype was recovered from a woman aged 30 to 39 with active or convalescent COVID-19. The J gene is TRBJ1-1, the V gene TRBV29-1; D is unclear. Sequenced material: peripheral blood. CDR3 nucleotides: TGCAGCGTCGTCAGGAACACTGAAGCTTTCTTT. Translating it yields CSVVRNTEAFF.